This record looks at one T cell receptor beta chain sequence and its context. Its antigen is not known. V dropped 3 bases and J dropped 2; count of bases not matched to a gene: 4. CDR1 MNHNS and CDR2 SASEGT come from the germline V gene. The CDR3 has 14 amino acids. This specimen comes from a study of cytomegalovirus exposure and HLA in healthy donors. Study background: Early on, a data release was issued that held 65 million to 100 million unique TCRs from HLA-typed donors.

The PCR was carried out with 60 Vbeta primers and 13 Jbeta primers. Measured with immunoSEQ multiplex PCR; TCRdb has only the in-frame clones, and not every one. The sample holds under 150,000 clones, around four fifths seen once. Study results and limitations: An analysis that came later showed most CMV-associated TCR beta chains appearing HLA-restricted. Later, an analysis found that common viral pathogens appeared to be linked with several of the most significant clusters.

The chain is built from TRBV6-1 and TRBJ2-7; 7 bases are a match to TRBD1. The receptor comes from a boy aged 2-15 years in good health and CMV-seronegative. Sequencing was done on a sample of PBMCs. DNA for the CDR3: TGTGCCAGCAGTGAGGGGGACAGTGCCTACGAGCAGTACTTC. This encodes CASSEGDSAYEQYF.